This T cell receptor beta chain was identified during a study of cytomegalovirus exposure and HLA in healthy donors. Overall study results and limits: Researchers counted about 150 TCR beta chains as cytomegalovirus-associated. Later examination showed HLA-associated TCR beta chains had greater clonal expansion than equally common others.

For this clone: No antigen is known for it.

The primer mix had 60 Vbeta and 13 Jbeta primers. Libraries were prepared by immunoSEQ multiplex PCR; TCRdb keeps only in-frame clonotypes and omits some of them. This sample has about 200,000 clones; about four fifths occur once, and the top ten carry 1.7%. CDR1 and CDR2 from the germline V gene are GTSNPN and SVGIG (reference sequence). This CDR3 has 13 residues. V lost 1 base, J lost 5 bases, and 9 bases lay in between. The sequenced sample consisted of PBMCs. The V gene is TRBV30, the J gene TRBJ2-1; D gene ambiguous. This TCR derives from a woman aged 18-30 years in good health and CMV-seronegative. The CDR3, as DNA: TGTGCCTGGAGTGCCACATCTGACAATGAGCAGTTCTTC. Translated: CAWSATSDNEQFF.